This TCR beta chain came from a study of CD8+ T cells in alopecia areata. Study in general: Percent of scalp involved defined treated patients' severity scores. Findings and caveats of the study: Sequence data from scalp samples additionally include resident alphabeta T cells of normal skin.

The CDR3 length is 13 residues. Germline CDR1 is SEHNR and CDR2 is FQNEAQ (reference sequence). The V end was cut by 5 bases, the J end by 11 bases, with 18 bases between. Stated treatment: oral pan-JAK inhibitor, 5-10 mg twice daily. As for this clone: Its cognate antigen is unknown.

RNA extraction was followed by reverse transcription into cDNA, which acted as the sequencing template. TCRdb's copy holds only in-frame clones and misses some; the assay was immunoSEQ multiplex PCR. The sample contains about 210,000 clones, roughly three fifths of which appear only once. This receptor was identified in a human donor with alopecia areata. The sequencing here drew on CD4+ T cells sorted from blood, taken at week 44, from a patient treated with tofacitinib. The gene calls are TRBV7-9 and TRBJ1-2; tentatively, D is TRBD1 (6 bases). The CDR3 protein is CASSPGAGIWYTF. CDR3 coding DNA: TGTGCCAGCAGCCCAGGGGCAGGCATATGGTACACCTTC. Drawing the rest from reference TRBV7-9 and TRBJ1-2, the complete variable domain is DTGVSQNPRHKITKRGQNVTFRCDPISEHNRLYWYRQTLGQGPEFLTYFQNEAQLEKSRLLSDRFSAERPKGSFSTLEIQRTEQGDSAMYLCASSPGAGIWYTFGSGTRLTVV.